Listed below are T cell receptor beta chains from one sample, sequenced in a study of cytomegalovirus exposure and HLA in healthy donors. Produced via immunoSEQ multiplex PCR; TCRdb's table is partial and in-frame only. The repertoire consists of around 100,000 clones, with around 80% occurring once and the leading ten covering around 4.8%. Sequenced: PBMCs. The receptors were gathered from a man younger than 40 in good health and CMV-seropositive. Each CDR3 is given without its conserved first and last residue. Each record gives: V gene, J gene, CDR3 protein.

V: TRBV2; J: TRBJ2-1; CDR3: ASSDGTQYNEQF
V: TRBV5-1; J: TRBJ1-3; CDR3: ASSFYSGNTIY
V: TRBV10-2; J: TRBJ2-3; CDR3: ASSDFLAGGSTDTQY
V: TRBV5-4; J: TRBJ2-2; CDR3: ASSLVGQGFQELF
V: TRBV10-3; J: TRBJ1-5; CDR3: AIKTGTGNQPQH
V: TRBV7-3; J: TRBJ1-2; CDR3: ASSLTGRGGYT
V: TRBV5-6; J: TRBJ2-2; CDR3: ASSLAGLATGELF
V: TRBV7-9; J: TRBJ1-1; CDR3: ASSLGGTLNTEAF
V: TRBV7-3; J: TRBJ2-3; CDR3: ASSLGGRGARTDTQY
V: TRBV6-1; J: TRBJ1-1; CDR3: ASSSTRTGGTEAF
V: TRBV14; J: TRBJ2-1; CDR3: ASSQLAGGPYNEQF
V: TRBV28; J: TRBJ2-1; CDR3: ASSPPRGGAYNEQF
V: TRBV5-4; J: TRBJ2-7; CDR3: ASSKPGTGDYEQY
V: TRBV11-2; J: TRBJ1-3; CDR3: ASSTRPGSGNTIY
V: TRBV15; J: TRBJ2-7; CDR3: ATSRGSGTGGHEQY
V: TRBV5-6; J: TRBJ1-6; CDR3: ASSPGTGGSNSPLP
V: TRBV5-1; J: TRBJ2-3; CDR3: ASSLRQRDLKDTQY
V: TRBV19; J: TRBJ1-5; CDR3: ASNPGGNQPQH
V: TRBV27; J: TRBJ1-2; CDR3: ASRPFSVEANYGYT
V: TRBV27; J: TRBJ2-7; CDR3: ARDLREESSYEQY
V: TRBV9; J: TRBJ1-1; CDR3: ASSVAGQGNTEAF
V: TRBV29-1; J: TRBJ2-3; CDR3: SVDISPDTQY
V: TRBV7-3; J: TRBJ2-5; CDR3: ASSLTGGPGETQY
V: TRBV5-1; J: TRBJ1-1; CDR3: ASSSLGGAGTEAF
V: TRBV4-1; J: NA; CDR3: ASSPYGSRGGNTIY
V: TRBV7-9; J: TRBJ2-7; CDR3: ASSLVGLAGNEQY
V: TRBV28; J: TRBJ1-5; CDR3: ASLRSNQPQH
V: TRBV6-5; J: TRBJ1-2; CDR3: ASHDSTGVRGYT
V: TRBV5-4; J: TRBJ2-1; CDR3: ASSLEFSSGGGYNEQF
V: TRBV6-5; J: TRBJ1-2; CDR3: ASRTDLGKGYT
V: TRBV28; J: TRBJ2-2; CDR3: ASSPGGGELF
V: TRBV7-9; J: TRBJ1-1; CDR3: SSSLRGTEAF
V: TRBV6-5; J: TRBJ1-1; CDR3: ASSWAGVGTEAF
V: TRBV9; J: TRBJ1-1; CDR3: ASSVGAMNTEAF
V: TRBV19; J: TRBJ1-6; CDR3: ASTVGRGNNSPLH
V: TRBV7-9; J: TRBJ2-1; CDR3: ASIQGGPSYNEQF
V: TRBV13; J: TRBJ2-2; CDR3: ASSYHRGGELF
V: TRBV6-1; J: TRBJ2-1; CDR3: ASRTGQEQF
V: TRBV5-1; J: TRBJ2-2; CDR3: ASSLDRADTGELF
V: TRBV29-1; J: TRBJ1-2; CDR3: SVKESRESLGYGYT
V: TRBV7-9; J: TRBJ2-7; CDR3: ASTGPLSHSYEQY